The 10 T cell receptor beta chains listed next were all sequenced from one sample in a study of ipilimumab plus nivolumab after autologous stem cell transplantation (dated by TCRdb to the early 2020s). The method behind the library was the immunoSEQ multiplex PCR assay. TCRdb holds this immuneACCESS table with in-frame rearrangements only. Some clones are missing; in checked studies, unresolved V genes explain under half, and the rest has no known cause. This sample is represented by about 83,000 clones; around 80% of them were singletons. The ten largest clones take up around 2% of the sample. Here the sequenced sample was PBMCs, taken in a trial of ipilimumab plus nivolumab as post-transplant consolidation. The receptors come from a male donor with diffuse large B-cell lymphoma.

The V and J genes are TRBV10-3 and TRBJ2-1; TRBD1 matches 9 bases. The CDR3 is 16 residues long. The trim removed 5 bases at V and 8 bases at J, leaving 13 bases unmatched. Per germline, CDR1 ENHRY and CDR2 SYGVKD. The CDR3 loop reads CAISRDREGFQDEQFF. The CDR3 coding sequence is TGTGCCATCAGTCGGGACAGGGAGGGTTTTCAGGATGAGCAGTTCTTC.

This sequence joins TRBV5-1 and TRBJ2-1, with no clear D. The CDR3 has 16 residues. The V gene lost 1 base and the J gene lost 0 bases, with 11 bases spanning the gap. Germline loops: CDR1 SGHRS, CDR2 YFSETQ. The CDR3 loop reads CASSLLPAPSYNEQFF. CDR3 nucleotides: TGCGCCAGCAGCTTGCTCCCAGCGCCCTCCTACAATGAGCAGTTCTTC. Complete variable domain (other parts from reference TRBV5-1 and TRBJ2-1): KAGVTQTPRYLIKTRGQQVTLSCSPISGHRSVSWYQQTPGQGLQFLFEYFSETQRNKGNFPGRFSGRQFSNSRSEMNVSTLELGDSALYLCASSLLPAPSYNEQFFGPGTRLTVL.

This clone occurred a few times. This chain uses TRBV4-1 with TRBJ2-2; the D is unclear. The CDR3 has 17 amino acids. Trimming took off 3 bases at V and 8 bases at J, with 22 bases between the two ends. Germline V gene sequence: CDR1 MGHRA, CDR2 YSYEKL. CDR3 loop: CASSQTKIIRGPGELFF. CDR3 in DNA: TGCGCCAGCAGCCAGACAAAGATTATCCGTGGACCAGGGGAGCTGTTTTTT.

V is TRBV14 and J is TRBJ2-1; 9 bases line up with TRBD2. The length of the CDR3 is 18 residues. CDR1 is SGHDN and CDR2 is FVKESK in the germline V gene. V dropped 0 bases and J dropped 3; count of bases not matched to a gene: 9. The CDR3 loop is CASSQDTYSGGIYNEQFF. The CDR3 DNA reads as TGTGCCAGCAGCCAAGATACATATAGCGGGGGTATCTACAATGAGCAGTTCTTC.

CDR3 DNA: TGTGCCAGCAGTGAAGGTAGCGGGGGGGCAGAGACCCAGTACTTC. Translating it yields CASSEGSGGAETQYF. This chain connects TRBV6-4 to TRBJ2-5; TRBD2 aligns across 11 bases. The junction had 4 bases not matched to a gene; V was cut back by 3 bases and J by 4 bases. Germline V gene lookup returns CDR1 MRHNA and CDR2 SNTAGT. The CDR3 runs to 15 residues.

DNA of the CDR3: TGCGCCAGCAGCGCCTCACAGGGGAGGGAGACCCAGTACTTC. Amino acid sequence: CASSASQGRETQYF. The V gene is TRBV5-1, the J gene TRBJ2-5; weak D call: TRBD1 (7 bases). The CDR3 length is 14 residues. The germline gives CDR1 SGHRS, CDR2 YFSETQ. Trimming stripped 4 bases from V and 5 bases from J, with 15 bases between.

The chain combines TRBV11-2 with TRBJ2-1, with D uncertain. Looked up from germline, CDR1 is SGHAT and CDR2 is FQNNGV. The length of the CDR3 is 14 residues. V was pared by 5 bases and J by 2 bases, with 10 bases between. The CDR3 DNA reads TGTGCCAGCAGCACGGCAGATCCCTACAATGAGCAGTTCTTC. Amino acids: CASSTADPYNEQFF.

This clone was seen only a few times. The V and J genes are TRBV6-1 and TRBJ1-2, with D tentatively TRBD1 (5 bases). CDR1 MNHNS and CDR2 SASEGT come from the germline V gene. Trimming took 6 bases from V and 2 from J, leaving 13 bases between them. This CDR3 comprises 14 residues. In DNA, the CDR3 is TGTGCCAGCAGCAAGGACCGACAGAACTATGGCTACACCTTC. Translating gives CASSKDRQNYGYTF.

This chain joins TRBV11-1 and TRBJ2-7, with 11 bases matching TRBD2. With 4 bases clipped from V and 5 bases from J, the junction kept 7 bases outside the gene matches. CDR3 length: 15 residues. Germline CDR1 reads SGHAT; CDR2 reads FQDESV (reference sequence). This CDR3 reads CASSYSGGAVDEQYF. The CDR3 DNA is TGTGCCAGCAGCTATAGCGGGGGGGCCGTCGACGAGCAGTACTTC.

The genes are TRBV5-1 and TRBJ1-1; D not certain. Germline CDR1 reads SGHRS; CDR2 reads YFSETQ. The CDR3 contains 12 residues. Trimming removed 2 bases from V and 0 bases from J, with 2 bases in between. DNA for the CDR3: TGCGCCAGCAGCTTTATGAACACTGAAGCTTTCTTT. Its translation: CASSFMNTEAFF. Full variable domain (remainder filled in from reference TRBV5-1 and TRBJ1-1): KAGVTQTPRYLIKTRGQQVTLSCSPISGHRSVSWYQQTPGQGLQFLFEYFSETQRNKGNFPGRFSGRQFSNSRSEMNVSTLELGDSALYLCASSFMNTEAFFGQGTRLTVV.